This TCR beta chain was sequenced for a study of shared clonotypes between healthy human individuals. General study points: When compared with the clonotypes that were shared by all four sorted-subset donors, the non-shared clonotypes turned out to have lower generation probabilities.

It was across several immunoSEQ plates that each subset's genomic DNA was evenly split. Per the original methods: ImmunoSEQ only sent back junction sequences with no quality scores, so filtering was done differently. Produced via immunoSEQ multiplex PCR; TCRdb's table is partial and in-frame only. That table supplies the V and J calls and clone size; D and trimming were determined from the DNA. The repertoire consists of around 2,000,000 clones, with about 95% occurring once and the leading ten covering roughly 1.1%. The germline V gene encodes CDR1 SGHTA and CDR2 FQGNSA. Trimming pared 2 bases from V and 4 bases from J, leaving 11 bases between. The CDR3 totals 14 residues. Notes on this clone: Its antigen is undetermined.

Naive CD8 cells lacked CD45RO and underwent positive selection for CCR7, leaving out terminally differentiated effector memory CD45RA+ cells. The donors, healthy adults who were HIV-negative, had experienced no recent acute infections or vaccinations. The chain uses TRBV7-2 and TRBJ1-2, with D hard to call. Sequencing was done on a sample of naive CD8+ T cells sorted from blood. This clonotype was sampled from a man between 18 and 35 years old in good health. The CDR3 nucleotides read TGTGCCAGCAGCTTATATCGGGGTCCCTATGGCTACACCTTC. Translated: CASSLYRGPYGYTF.